Listed below are T cell receptor beta chains from one sample, sequenced in a study of T-cell reconstitution after alpha-beta-depleted transplantation in children. MiXCR, applied by TCRdb to the PCR reads, yields one record per CDR3 protein. The repertoire has 200,000 to 300,000 distinct CDR3 sequences, roughly a quarter of them found once; the top ten carry roughly 5%. The starting material was PBMCs, mostly from graft donor cells, obtained 360 days after TCRalphabeta/CD19-depleted stem cell transplant. The receptors stem from a female patient aged 2-10 years who had a stem cell transplant for congenital amegakaryocytic thrombocytopenia, so the T cells may come from the graft donor. Both conserved end residues are part of each CDR3. Fields, in order: CDR3 DNA, CDR3 protein, J gene, V gene, clone size, D gene. A D gene is named only where the DNA matches it firmly. Where a row states a size, it is once, few, many or the class of an expanded clone; other rows omit it.

TGTGCCAGCAGCCCCCCGACTAGCGGGGGTACCGGGGAGCTGTTTTTT CASSPPTSGGTGELFF TRBJ2-2 TRBV7-6 . TRBD2
TGTGCCAGCAGCCCCCGGCTGGTAGATACGCAGTATTTT CASSPRLVDTQYF TRBJ2-3 TRBV3-1 . .
TGTGCCTCCAGCGGGGGACAGGGGTCCTACAATGAGCAGTTCTTC CASSGGQGSYNEQFF TRBJ2-1 TRBV10-3 . TRBD1
TGTGCCAGCAGCCCCCATCCGGGAAAGCAGTTCTTC CASSPHPGKQFF TRBJ2-1 TRBV3-1 . .
TGTGCCAGCAGCCAAGGGGTATATGGGCGCACAGATACGCAGTATTTT CASSQGVYGRTDTQYF TRBJ2-3 TRBV3-1 few .
TGTGCCATCAGTGAGTCGGTAGGGGCGACCGGGGAGCTGTTTTTT CAISESVGATGELFF TRBJ2-2 TRBV10-3 few .
TGTGCCAGCGGCAGGGAGGGCCATCAGCCCCAGCATTTT CASGREGHQPQHF TRBJ1-5 TRBV2 few .
TGTGCCAGCAGCTTAGTAACCCGGATGACAGATACGCAGTATTTT CASSLVTRMTDTQYF TRBJ2-3 TRBV11-2 few .
TGCGCCAGCAGCATTGAAGGACTTGTAGGCACAGATACGCAGTATTTT CASSIEGLVGTDTQYF TRBJ2-3 TRBV5-1 many .
TGCAGTGCTAGGGCTAGCGGGAGGACCGGGGAGCTGTTTTTT CSARASGRTGELFF TRBJ2-2 TRBV20-1 . TRBD2
TGCGCCAGCAGCCAAGGCACCCCGGGCACAGATACGCAGTATTTT CASSQGTPGTDTQYF TRBJ2-3 TRBV4-1 few .
TGTGCCAGCAGTGTGACAGGGACCTACGAGCAGTACTTC CASSVTGTYEQYF TRBJ2-7 TRBV25-1 many TRBD1
TGCGCCAGCAGTGGACACCAGAACACTGAAGCTTTCTTT CASSGHQNTEAFF TRBJ1-1 TRBV10-2 few .
TGCAGTGCTACAGCCCAAGAGACCCAGTACTTC CSATAQETQYF TRBJ2-5 TRBV20-1 . .
TGCGCCAGCAGCCAAGATCGGAACGGGGAGCTGTTTTTT CASSQDRNGELFF TRBJ2-2 TRBV4-3 few .
TGTGCCAGCAGTTTAGGGGGGACCCAGTACTTC CASSLGGTQYF TRBJ2-5 TRBV12-3/TRBV12-4 many .